This T cell receptor (beta chain) was sequenced during a study of blood T cell repertoires in COVID-19. Trimming cost V 6 bases and J 4 bases, with 14 bases left between them. Germline V gene sequence: CDR1 MDHEN, CDR2 SYDVKM. The CDR3 runs 14 residues. Up to 2 weeks before entering the study, exposed participants had met a COVID-19 case. In the authors' methods: Amplification from reference gene primers served as the basis for estimated nucleated cell counts. Data came from immunoSEQ multiplex PCR; TCRdb stores just in-frame clones and leaves some out. Clone size and the V and J calls come from that table; the DNA yielded D and trimming. The table includes some 180,000 clones, approximately 80% detected once.

The sequenced material came from PBMCs or T cells enriched from blood (not recorded which). V and J are TRBV28 and TRBJ2-3; possibly TRBD2 for D (5 bases). This receptor was identified in a man aged 60 to 75 who had been exposed to COVID-19. CDR3 bases: TGTGCCAGCAGACTCGGAGGCCTCCCAGATACGCAGTATTTT. It codes for CASRLGGLPDTQYF.